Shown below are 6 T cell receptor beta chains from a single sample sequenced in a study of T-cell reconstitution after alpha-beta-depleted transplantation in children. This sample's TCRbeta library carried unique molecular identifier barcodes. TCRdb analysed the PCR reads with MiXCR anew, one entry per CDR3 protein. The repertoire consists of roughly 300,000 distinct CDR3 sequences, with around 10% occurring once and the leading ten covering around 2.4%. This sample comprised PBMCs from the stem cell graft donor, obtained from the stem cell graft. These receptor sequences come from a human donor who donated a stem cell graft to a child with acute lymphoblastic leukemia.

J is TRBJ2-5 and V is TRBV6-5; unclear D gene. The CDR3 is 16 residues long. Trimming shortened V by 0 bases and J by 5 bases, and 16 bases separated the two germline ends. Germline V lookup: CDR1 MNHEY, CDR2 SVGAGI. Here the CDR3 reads CASSYSFVTFRETQYF. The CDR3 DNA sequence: TGTGCCAGCAGTTACTCGTTCGTTACCTTCAGGGAGACCCAGTACTTC.

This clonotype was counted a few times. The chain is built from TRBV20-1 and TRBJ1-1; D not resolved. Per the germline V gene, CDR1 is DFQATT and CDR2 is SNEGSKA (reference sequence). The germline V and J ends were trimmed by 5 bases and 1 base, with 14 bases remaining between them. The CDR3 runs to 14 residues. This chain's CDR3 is CSAPHLQWNTEAFF. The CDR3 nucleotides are TGCAGTGCTCCCCACCTACAGTGGAACACTGAAGCTTTCTTT.

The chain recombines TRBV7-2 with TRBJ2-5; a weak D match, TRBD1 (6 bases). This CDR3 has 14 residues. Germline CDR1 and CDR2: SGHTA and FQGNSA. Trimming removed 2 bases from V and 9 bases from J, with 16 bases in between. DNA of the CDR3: TGTGCCAGCAGCTTAACCCCAGGGGCGGAGGCCCAGTACTTC. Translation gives CASSLTPGAEAQYF.

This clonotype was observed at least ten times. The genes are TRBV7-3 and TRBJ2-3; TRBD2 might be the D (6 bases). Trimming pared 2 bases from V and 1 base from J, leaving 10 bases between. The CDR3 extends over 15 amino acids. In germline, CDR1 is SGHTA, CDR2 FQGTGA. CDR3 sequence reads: CASSLGSSGTDTQYF. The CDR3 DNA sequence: TGTGCCAGCAGCTTAGGGTCTAGCGGCACAGATACGCAGTATTTT.

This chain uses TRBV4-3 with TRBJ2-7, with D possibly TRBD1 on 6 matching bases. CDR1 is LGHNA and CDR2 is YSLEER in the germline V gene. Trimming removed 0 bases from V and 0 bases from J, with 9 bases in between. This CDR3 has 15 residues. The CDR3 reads CASSQDNRVSYEQYF. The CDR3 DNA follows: TGCGCCAGCAGCCAAGATAACAGGGTCTCCTACGAGCAGTACTTC.

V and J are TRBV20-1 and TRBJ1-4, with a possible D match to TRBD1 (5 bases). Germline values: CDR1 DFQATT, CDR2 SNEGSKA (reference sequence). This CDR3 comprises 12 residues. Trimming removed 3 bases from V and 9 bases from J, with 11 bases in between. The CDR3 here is CSARGPSQKLFF. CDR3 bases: TGCAGTGCTAGGGGACCGTCCCAAAAACTGTTTTTT.